One and the same sample provided the 2 T cell receptor beta chains below, sequenced in a study of T cells in women clearing cervical HPV infection (dated by TCRdb to between 2018 and 2020). Library preparation employed the immunoSEQ multiplex PCR assay. This immuneACCESS table, as held by TCRdb, lists in-frame sequences with V and J called but not all clones. Of the missing ones, under half trace to an unresolved V gene in checked studies; the others have no known cause. The table kept for this sample lists 35,000 to 45,000 clones. The ten largest clones add up to more than 1% of the sample. The source material was blood buffy coat. Receptors were obtained from a woman aged 18 to 75 with a cervical HPV16 infection that either progressed to CIN3+ or cleared (not recorded which).

As to this clone: The read terminates 3 residues before the CDR3 end, so the remaining end is supplied by the germline J gene. The chain is built from TRBV20-1 and TRBJ1-4; 7 nucleotides agree with TRBD1. The CDR3 loop spans 13 amino acids. The germline gives CDR1 DFQATT, CDR2 SNEGSKA (reference sequence). Trimming removed 6 bases from V and 5 bases from J; junction bases left unmatched: 6. The part of the CDR3 DNA that was read is TGCAGTGCAACCGGGACAGAGAATGAAAAA. Protein product: CSATGTENEK. The entire CDR3 protein reads CSATGTENEKLFF.

Note on this clone: The read terminates 3 residues ahead of where the CDR3 ends, so the germline J gene completes it. The chain recombines TRBV10-3 with TRBJ2-7; 7 bases match TRBD1. Germline V gives CDR1 ENHRY, CDR2 SYGVKD. Trimming removed 10 bases from V and 0 bases from J; junction bases left unmatched: 6. This CDR3 contains 13 residues. Partial CDR3 DNA: TGTGCCACCGAGGGGGCAATCTCCTACGAG. Translating it yields CATEGAISYE. The whole CDR3 reads CATEGAISYEQYF.